Listed below are T cell receptor beta chains from one sample, sequenced in a study of blood T cell repertoires in COVID-19. Clones were sequenced by immunoSEQ multiplex PCR, and TCRdb holds only the in-frame ones, with some missing. The sample holds 190,000 or so clones; approximately 86% are singletons and the top ten take roughly 2.5%. Sequencing input: peripheral blood. All receptors come from a man aged 40-49 years with active or convalescent COVID-19. CDR3s include the opening cysteine and the closing phenylalanine or tryptophan. The D gene is left open where the match is weak. Size is omitted from some rows. Given values are once, few, many or a class for expanded clones.

TRBV30	TRBJ2-5	NA	once	TGTGCCTGGAGTGCCCTCGGGGAGACCCAGTACTTC	CAWSALGETQYF
TRBV18	TRBJ2-5	TRBD2	NA	TGTGCCAGCTCAACTAGCGGGGGGCTTCAGGAGACCCAGTACTTC	CASSTSGGLQETQYF
TRBV5-5	TRBJ1-1	TRBD1	once	TGTGCCAGCAGCTTTCCGGGACAGAATGTGAACACTGAAGCTTTCTTT	CASSFPGQNVNTEAFF
TRBV7-2	TRBJ2-7	TRBD1	NA	TGTGCCAGCAGCTCCGGGGACAGGGCCTCCTCCTACGAGCAGTACTTC	CASSSGDRASSYEQYF
TRBV6-5	TRBJ1-5	TRBD1	NA	TGTGCCACCCAATACCGGGACAGTATACAGCCCCAGCATTTT	CATQYRDSIQPQHF
TRBV9	TRBJ1-6	TRBD1	NA	TGTGCCAGCAGCTCCCGGACAGGACCTAATTCACCCCTCCACTTT	CASSSRTGPNSPLHF
TRBV19	TRBJ2-1	NA	NA	TGTGCCAGTAGTGACAGGGAGGTTTGGGAGCAGTTCTTC	CASSDREVWEQFF
TRBV25-1	TRBJ2-1	TRBD2	NA	TGTGCCAGCAGTGCGCGGGGACTAGCGGGGGGTGAGCAGTTCTTC	CASSARGLAGGEQFF
TRBV7-6	TRBJ2-5	TRBD2	NA	TGTGCCAGCAGCCCGTTAGCGGGGGCGGGAGAGACCCAGTACTTC	CASSPLAGAGETQYF
TRBV10-1	TRBJ1-5	NA	NA	TGCGCCAGCACTCAGGTTGGGGGGGCCAATCAGCCCCAGCATTTT	CASTQVGGANQPQHF
TRBV7-2	TRBJ2-6	NA	NA	TGTGCCAGCAGACATTCTGGGGCCAACGTCCTGACTTTC	CASRHSGANVLTF
TRBV2	TRBJ1-5	TRBD1	NA	TGTGCCAGCAGTGACCCCCGGGACAGAAATCAGCCCCAGCATTTT	CASSDPRDRNQPQHF
TRBV4-2	TRBJ2-7	NA	NA	TGTGCCAGCAGCCGAGAACCGGACAACTACGAGCAGTACTTC	CASSREPDNYEQYF
TRBV5-6	TRBJ2-7	TRBD2	NA	TGTGCCAGCAGCTTGCAGCGGGGGGGCCGCGAGCAGTACTTC	CASSLQRGGREQYF
TRBV3-1/TRBV3-2	TRBJ2-1	NA	NA	TGTGCCAGCAGCCCCTTTGGGGCCGCCAACAATGAGCAGTTCTTC	CASSPFGAANNEQFF
TRBV4-1	TRBJ1-1	NA	NA	TGCGCCAGCAGGACTCCGGAGGGAGGCGGCACTGAAGCTTTCTTT	CASRTPEGGGTEAFF
TRBV3-1/TRBV3-2	TRBJ2-1	TRBD1	NA	TGTGCCAGCAGCCAAGGTGTGGCTGACAGGGGGGGTGAGCAGTTCTTC	CASSQGVADRGGEQFF
TRBV20-1	TRBJ2-1	TRBD2	NA	TGCAGTGCAAGTAGCGGGGGCCTCTCCTACAATGAGCAGTTCTTC	CSASSGGLSYNEQFF
TRBV5-5	TRBJ2-2	NA	NA	TGTGCCAGCAGCCCCCTCGGCGGCACCTCCACCGGGGAGCTGTTTTTT	CASSPLGGTSTGELFF
TRBV7-5	TRBJ2-5	NA	NA	TGTGCCAGAAGCTTAGCCTCTAGCGGGGGGGCCGGGGAGACCCAGTACTTC	CARSLASSGGAGETQYF
TRBV2	TRBJ1-4	NA	NA	TGTGCCAGCAGTCGTCTTACTAATGAAAAACTGTTTTTT	CASSRLTNEKLFF
TRBV5-4	TRBJ2-2	TRBD1	NA	TGTGCCAGCAGACGTACGACAGGGGGCCTCACCGGGGAGCTGTTTTTT	CASRRTTGGLTGELFF
TRBV27	TRBJ2-1	TRBD1	NA	TGTGCCAGCAGTCCTAGACAGGGGGTACGGGAGCAGTTCTTC	CASSPRQGVREQFF
TRBV6-4	TRBJ2-3	TRBD2	NA	TGTGCCAGCAGCCCGGTAGCGGGCGACGCAGATACGCAGTATTTT	CASSPVAGDADTQYF
TRBV7-6	TRBJ2-2	TRBD1	NA	TGTGCCAGCAGCCTCGACAGGGGTTCCACCGGGGAGCTGTTTTTT	CASSLDRGSTGELFF
TRBV10-3	TRBJ2-2	TRBD1	NA	TGTGCCTCTACAGGGGCCACCGGGGAGCTGTTTTTT	CASTGATGELFF
TRBV7-3	TRBJ2-1	TRBD2	NA	TGTGCCAGCAGCTTAGGGGACTACAGCGGTGAGCAGTTCTTC	CASSLGDYSGEQFF
TRBV13	TRBJ2-5	TRBD2	NA	TGTGCCGGCAGCTTACGTAGACTAGCGGGGGGCGAAGGGGTCCAAGAGACCCAGTACTTC	CAGSLRRLAGGEGVQETQYF
TRBV2	TRBJ2-3	TRBD1	NA	TGTGCCAGCGGGGTTGACAGGGGGCAGGGAAATACGCAGTATTTT	CASGVDRGQGNTQYF
TRBV7-9	TRBJ1-1	NA	NA	TGTGCCAGCAGCGCCGAACTTAACACTGAAGCTTTCTTT	CASSAELNTEAFF
TRBV9	TRBJ2-1	TRBD2	NA	TGTGCCAGCAGCCCAGGGCTAGCGGGGAGATACAATGAGCAGTTCTTC	CASSPGLAGRYNEQFF
TRBV2	TRBJ2-7	NA	once	TGTGCCAGCATCCGGGCCTTCGAGGGCGAGCAGTACTTC	CASIRAFEGEQYF
TRBV28	TRBJ2-7	TRBD1	NA	TGTGCCAGCATCTTCCTCCTGGACAGGGCCATCACCTACGAGCAGTACTTC	CASIFLLDRAITYEQYF
TRBV5-8	TRBJ1-4	NA	NA	TGTGCCAGCAGCTTGTGGGGGACAAGAGCCGTGTCTAATGAAAAACTGTTTTTT	CASSLWGTRAVSNEKLFF
TRBV7-9	TRBJ2-3	TRBD2	NA	TGTGCCAGCAGCGCCCCCAGCGGGGGGGCAGATACGCAGTATTTT	CASSAPSGGADTQYF
TRBV11-2	TRBJ2-7	NA	NA	TGTGCCAGCAGCTCCTCCCCGGGGTACTACGAGCAGTACTTC	CASSSSPGYYEQYF
TRBV24-1	TRBJ2-3	TRBD2	few	TGTGCCACCTCAACGGGGGGATCAGATACGCAGTATTTT	CATSTGGSDTQYF
TRBV5-1	TRBJ1-1	NA	NA	TGCGCCAGCAGCATGGACAGTTTGAACACTGAAGCTTTCTTT	CASSMDSLNTEAFF
TRBV29-1	TRBJ1-2	NA	NA	TGCAGCGTTTCCAGTACAGGGAGTGGTGGCTACACCTTC	CSVSSTGSGGYTF
TRBV20-1	TRBJ1-1	NA	NA	TGCAGTGCCCTGGACAGTCCCGAAGCTTTCTTT	CSALDSPEAFF
TRBV11-2	TRBJ2-3	NA	NA	TGTGCCAGCAGCCCCCTGGAGGGGGGGTATGCAGATACGCAGTATTTT	CASSPLEGGYADTQYF
TRBV24-1	TRBJ1-5	NA	NA	TGTGCCACCAGTGAGGGGGTCAGGGGAGCTAGCAATCAGCCCCAGCATTTT	CATSEGVRGASNQPQHF
TRBV28	TRBJ1-2	TRBD1	NA	TGTGCCAGCAGTTTATACCCAGGACAGGGCGAGGGCTACACCTTC	CASSLYPGQGEGYTF
TRBV12-5	TRBJ2-7	NA	NA	TGTGCTAGTGTTCAAGGGACATCCTACGAGCAGTACTTC	CASVQGTSYEQYF
TRBV19	TRBJ1-4	TRBD1	NA	TGTGCCAGTAGTAGGCATGAGACAGGGAAAAATGAAAAACTGTTTTTT	CASSRHETGKNEKLFF
TRBV6-5	TRBJ2-2	TRBD1	NA	TGTGCCAGCAGTTACCAGACAGGGACCGGGGAGCTGTTTTTT	CASSYQTGTGELFF
TRBV6-5	TRBJ1-5	NA	NA	TGTGCCAGCAGAACCGGGACACCCCTTAATCAGCCCCAGCATTTT	CASRTGTPLNQPQHF
TRBV19	TRBJ2-5	NA	NA	TGTGCCAGTAGTATAGATCAGGGTTCGCTAGGGACCCAGTACTTC	CASSIDQGSLGTQYF
TRBV28	TRBJ1-1	NA	NA	TGTGCCAGCGTAGGGGGAAAGAGGACTGAAGCTTTCTTT	CASVGGKRTEAFF
TRBV12-3/TRBV12-4	TRBJ1-1	NA	NA	TGTGCCAGCACCCGACGACAGCGTGAAGCTTTCTTT	CASTRRQREAFF
TRBV28	TRBJ1-6	TRBD1	NA	TGTGCCAGCATCATGGACAGGGTTAATTCACCCCTCCACTTT	CASIMDRVNSPLHF
TRBV28	TRBJ1-1	NA	NA	TGTGCCAGCAGCACCACCCACGGGGTTCTGGGGACTGAAGCTTTCTTT	CASSTTHGVLGTEAFF
TRBV6-2/TRBV6-3	TRBJ1-6	TRBD1	NA	TGTGCCAGCAGCCAGACAGGGAATCTATCACCCCTCCACTTT	CASSQTGNLSPLHF
TRBV5-1	TRBJ2-5	NA	NA	TGCGCCAGCAGCCCCCAGGGGGGAGAAACCCAGTACTTC	CASSPQGGETQYF